The clone carrying this T cell receptor (beta chain) was picked up many times. This sample is part of a study of T cells after yellow fever vaccination. The 5'RACE template-switching step produced TCR cDNA and added a universal primer site and UMIs. One entry per CDR3 protein, called by TCRdb with MiXCR from the 5' RACE reads. This table holds approximately 250,000 distinct CDR3 sequences, about 3.9% found once. This CDR3 is 14 amino acids long. Germline CDR1 and CDR2: MNHEY and SMNVEV (reference sequence). V lost 5 bases to trimming and J lost 3 bases, with 10 bases between them. The rearrangement links TRBV27 to TRBJ2-2; tentative D call: TRBD2 (6 bases). The source was PBMCs, collected 15 days after the yellow fever booster vaccination. This TCR came from a man aged 18-30 years who received the YFV17D yellow fever vaccine. Here the CDR3 DNA reads TGTGCCAGCAGTGCCGGACTATACACCGGGGAGCTGTTTTTT. This sequence encodes CASSAGLYTGELFF.